In this sample, the clone carrying this TCR beta chain turned up a few times. As yet, its antigen is unknown. TCRdb redid the calling of the 5' RACE reads with MiXCR, one entry per CDR3 protein. Of 200,000 to 300,000 distinct CDR3 sequences in the sample, over 15% were seen once. The sample comes from a study of T-cell memory formation after mild COVID-19. Study-wide results and caveats: The pre-infection memory compartment contained some responding clones, suggesting cross-reactive memory joined. There was no confirmation that second-wave clones peaking on day 37 were SARS-CoV-2 specific.

Germline values: CDR1 ENHRY, CDR2 SYGVKD. V lost 6 bases to trimming and J lost 3 bases, with 11 bases between them. There are 13 residues in the CDR3. The material sequenced was PBMCs or a T cell subset sorted from them (not recorded which). The source of this sequence is a young man who had mild COVID-19 (a few samples of this study predate the infection). Cell type and time point are not known. This rearrangement joins TRBV10-3 to TRBJ1-1; TRBD1 might be the D (6 bases). The chain's CDR3 is CAIRNRGDTEAFF. The CDR3 nucleotides read TGTGCCATCAGGAATAGGGGGGACACTGAAGCTTTCTTT.